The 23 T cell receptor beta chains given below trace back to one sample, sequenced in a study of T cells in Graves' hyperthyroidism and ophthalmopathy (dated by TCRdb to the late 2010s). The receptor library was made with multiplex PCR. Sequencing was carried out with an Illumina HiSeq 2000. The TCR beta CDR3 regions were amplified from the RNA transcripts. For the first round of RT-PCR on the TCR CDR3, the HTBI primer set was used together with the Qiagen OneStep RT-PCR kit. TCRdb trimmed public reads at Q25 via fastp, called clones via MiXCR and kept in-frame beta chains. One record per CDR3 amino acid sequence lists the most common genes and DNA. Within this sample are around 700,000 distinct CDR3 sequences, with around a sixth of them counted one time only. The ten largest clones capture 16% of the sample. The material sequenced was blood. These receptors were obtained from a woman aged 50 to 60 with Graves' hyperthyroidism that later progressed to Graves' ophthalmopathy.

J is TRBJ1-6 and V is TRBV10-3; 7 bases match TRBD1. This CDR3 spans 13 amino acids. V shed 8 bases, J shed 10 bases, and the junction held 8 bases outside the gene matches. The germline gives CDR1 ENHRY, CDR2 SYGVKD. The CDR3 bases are TGTGCCATCGGACAGGTCGCCGAGTCACCCCTCCACTTT. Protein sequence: CAIGQVAESPLHF.

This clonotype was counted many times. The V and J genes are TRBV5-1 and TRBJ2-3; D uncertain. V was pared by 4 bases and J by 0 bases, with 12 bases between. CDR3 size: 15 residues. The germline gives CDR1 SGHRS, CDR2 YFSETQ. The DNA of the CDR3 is TGCGCCAGCAGCGAGGACGGATTTAGCACAGATACGCAGTATTTT. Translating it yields CASSEDGFSTDTQYF.

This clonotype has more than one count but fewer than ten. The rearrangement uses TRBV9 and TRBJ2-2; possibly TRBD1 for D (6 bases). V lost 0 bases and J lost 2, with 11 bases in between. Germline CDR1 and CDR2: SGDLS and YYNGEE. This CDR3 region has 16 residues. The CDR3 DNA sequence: TGTGCCAGCAGCGTAGCTCACAGGGATAACACCGGGGAGCTGTTTTTT. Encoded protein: CASSVAHRDNTGELFF.

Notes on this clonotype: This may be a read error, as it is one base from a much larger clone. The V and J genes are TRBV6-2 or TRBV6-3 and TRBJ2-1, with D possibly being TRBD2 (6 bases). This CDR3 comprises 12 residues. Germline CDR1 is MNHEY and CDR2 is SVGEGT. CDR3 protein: CACSDRGNEQFF. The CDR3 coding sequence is TGTGCCTGCAGTGACCGGGGGAATGAGCAGTTCTTC.

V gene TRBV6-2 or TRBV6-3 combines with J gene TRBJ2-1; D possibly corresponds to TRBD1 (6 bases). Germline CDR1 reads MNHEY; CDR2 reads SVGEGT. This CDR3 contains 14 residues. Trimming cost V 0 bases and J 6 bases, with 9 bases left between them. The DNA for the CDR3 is TGTGCCAGCAGTTACTCACAGGGTGGCAATGAGCAGTTCTTC. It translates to CASSYSQGGNEQFF.

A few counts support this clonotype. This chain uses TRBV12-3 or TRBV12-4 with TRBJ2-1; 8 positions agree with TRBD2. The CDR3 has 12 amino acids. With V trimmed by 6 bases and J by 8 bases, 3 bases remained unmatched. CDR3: CASRFGGDEQFF. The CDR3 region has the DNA TGTGCCAGCAGATTCGGGGGGGATGAGCAGTTCTTC.

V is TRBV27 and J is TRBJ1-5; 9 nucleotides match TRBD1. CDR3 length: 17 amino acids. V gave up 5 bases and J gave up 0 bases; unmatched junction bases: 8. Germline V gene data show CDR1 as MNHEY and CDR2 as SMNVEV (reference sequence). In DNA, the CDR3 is TGTGCCAGCAGTATGGGACAGGGCGATCATAGCAATCAGCCCCAGCATTTT. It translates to CASSMGQGDHSNQPQHF.

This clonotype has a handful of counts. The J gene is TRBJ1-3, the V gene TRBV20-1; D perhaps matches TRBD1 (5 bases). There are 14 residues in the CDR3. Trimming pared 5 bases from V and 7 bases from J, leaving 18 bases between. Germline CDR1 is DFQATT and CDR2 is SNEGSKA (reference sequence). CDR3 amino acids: CSAEGSGGVNTIYF. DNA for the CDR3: TGCAGTGCTGAAGGGAGTGGAGGGGTTAACACCATATATTTT.

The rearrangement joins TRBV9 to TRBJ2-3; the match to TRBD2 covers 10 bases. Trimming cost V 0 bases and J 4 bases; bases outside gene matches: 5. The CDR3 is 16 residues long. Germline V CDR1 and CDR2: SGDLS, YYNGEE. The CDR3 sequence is CASSVVVAGGADTQYF. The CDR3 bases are TGTGCCAGCAGCGTAGTGGTAGCGGGGGGCGCAGATACGCAGTATTTT.

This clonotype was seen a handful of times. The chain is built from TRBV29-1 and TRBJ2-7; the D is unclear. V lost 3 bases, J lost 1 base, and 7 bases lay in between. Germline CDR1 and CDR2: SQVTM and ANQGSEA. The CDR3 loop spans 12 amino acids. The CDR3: CSVDSESYEQYF. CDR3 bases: TGCAGCGTTGATTCGGAGTCCTACGAGCAGTACTTC.

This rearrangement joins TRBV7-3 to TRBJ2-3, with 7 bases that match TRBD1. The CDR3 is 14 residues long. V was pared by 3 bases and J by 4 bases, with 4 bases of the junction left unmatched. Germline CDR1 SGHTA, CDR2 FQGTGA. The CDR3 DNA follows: TGTGCCAGCAGCTTTGACAGGGTTTCAGATACGCAGTATTTT. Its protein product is CASSFDRVSDTQYF.

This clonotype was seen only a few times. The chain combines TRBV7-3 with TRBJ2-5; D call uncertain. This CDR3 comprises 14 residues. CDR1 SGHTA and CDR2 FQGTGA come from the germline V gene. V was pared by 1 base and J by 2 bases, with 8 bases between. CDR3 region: CASSLNGRQETQYF. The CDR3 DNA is TGTGCCAGCAGCTTAAATGGCAGACAAGAGACCCAGTACTTC.

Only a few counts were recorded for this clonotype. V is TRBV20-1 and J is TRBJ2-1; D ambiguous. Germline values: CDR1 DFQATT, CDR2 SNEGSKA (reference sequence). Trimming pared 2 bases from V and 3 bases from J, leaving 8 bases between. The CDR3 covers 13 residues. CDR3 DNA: TGCAGTGCTAGAATTCTAGACTACAATGAGCAGTTCTTC. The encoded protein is CSARILDYNEQFF.

The CDR3 loop reads CASSLVQNYEQYF. CDR3 DNA sequence: TGTGCCAGCAGTTTGGTACAGAACTACGAGCAGTACTTC. The gene calls are TRBV12-3 or TRBV12-4 and TRBJ2-7; D gene uncertain. The CDR3 extends over 13 amino acids. V was trimmed by 3 bases and J by 3 bases, leaving 9 bases between them.

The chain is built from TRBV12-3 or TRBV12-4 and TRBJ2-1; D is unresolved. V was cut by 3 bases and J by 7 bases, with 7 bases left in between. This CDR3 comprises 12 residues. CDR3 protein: CASSFQRNEQFF. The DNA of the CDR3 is TGTGCCAGCAGTTTTCAGAGGAATGAGCAGTTCTTC.

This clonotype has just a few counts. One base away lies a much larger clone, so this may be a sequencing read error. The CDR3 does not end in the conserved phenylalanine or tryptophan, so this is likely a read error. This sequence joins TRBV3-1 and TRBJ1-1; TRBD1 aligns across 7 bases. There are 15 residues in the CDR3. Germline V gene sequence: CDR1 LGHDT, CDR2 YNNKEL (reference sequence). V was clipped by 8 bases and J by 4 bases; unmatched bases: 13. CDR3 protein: CASQLEGAGGTEAFV. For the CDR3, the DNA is TGTGCCAGCCAGCTCGAGGGGGCCGGGGGCACTGAAGCTTTCGTT.

The CDR3 protein is CASSYSLAGSNEQFF. The CDR3 DNA sequence: TGTGCCAGCAGTTACTCCCTAGCGGGGAGCAATGAGCAGTTCTTC. The chain employs TRBV6-6 and TRBJ2-1, with TRBD2 matching over 9 bases. The CDR3 loop spans 15 amino acids. From germline, CDR1 is MNHNY and CDR2 SVGAGI (reference sequence). V was pared by 0 bases and J by 6 bases, with 3 bases of the junction left unmatched.

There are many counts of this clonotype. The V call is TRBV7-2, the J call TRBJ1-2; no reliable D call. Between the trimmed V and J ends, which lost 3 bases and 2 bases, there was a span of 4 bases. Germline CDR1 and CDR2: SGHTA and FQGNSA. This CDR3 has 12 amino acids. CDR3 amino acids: CASSLINYGYTF. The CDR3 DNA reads TGTGCCAGCAGCTTGATAAACTATGGCTACACCTTC.

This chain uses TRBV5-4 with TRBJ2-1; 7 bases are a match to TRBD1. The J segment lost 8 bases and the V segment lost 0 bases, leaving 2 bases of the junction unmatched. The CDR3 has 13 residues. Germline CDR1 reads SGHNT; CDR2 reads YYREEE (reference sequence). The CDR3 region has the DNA TGTGCCAGCAGCTTGGGGACAGGCGATGAGCAGTTCTTC. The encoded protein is CASSLGTGDEQFF.

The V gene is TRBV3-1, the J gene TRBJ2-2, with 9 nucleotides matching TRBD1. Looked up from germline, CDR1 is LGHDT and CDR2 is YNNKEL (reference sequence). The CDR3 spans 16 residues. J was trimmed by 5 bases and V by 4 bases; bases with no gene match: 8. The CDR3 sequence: CASSRPGQGITGELFF. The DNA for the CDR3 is TGTGCCAGCAGCCGACCTGGACAGGGGATAACCGGGGAGCTGTTTTTT.

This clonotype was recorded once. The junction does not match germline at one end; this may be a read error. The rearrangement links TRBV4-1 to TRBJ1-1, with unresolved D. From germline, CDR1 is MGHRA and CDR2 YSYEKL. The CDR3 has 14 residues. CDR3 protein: CASSQISQFPEASF. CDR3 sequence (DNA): TGCGCCAGCAGCCAAATTTCACAGTTTCCTGAAGCTTCCTTT.

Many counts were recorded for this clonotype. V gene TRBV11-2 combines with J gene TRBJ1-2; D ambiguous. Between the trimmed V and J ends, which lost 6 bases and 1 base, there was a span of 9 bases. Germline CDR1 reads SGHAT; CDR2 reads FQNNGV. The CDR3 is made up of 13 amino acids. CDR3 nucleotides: TGTGCCAGCAGTTACGGGTTTAACTATGGCTACACCTTC. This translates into CASSYGFNYGYTF.

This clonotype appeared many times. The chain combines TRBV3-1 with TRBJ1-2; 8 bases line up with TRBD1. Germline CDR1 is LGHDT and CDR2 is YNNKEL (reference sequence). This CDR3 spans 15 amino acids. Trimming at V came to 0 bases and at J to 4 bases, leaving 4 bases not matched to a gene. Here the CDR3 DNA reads TGTGCCAGCAGCCAAGATCAGGGGGCGGCCTATGGCTACACCTTC. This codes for CASSQDQGAAYGYTF.